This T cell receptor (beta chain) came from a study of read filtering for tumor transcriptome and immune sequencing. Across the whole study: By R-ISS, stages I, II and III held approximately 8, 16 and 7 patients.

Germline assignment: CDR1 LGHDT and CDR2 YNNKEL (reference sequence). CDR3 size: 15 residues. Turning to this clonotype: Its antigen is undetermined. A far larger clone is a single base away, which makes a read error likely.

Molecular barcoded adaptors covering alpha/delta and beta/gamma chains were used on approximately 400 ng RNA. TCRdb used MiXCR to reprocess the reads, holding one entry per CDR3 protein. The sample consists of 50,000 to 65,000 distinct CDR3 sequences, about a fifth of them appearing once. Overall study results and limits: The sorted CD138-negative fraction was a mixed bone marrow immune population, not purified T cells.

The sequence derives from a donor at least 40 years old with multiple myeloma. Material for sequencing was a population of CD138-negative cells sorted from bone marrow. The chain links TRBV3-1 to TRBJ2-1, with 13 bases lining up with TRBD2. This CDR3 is CANSPTSGGDNEQFF. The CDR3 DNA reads TGTGCCAACAGCCCAACTAGCGGGGGGGATAATGAGCAGTTCTTC.